These 11 T cell receptor beta chains were all obtained from the same sample, sequenced in a study of coeliac disease. TCRdb keeps only in-frame clones here, not all; method: immunoSEQ multiplex PCR. The table lists around 4,800 clones, approximately 75% of them singletons. The sequenced material came from lamina propria lymphocytes from the gut. Every receptor here comes from a woman younger than 35 with active celiac disease.

This clone was recorded once. The V gene is TRBV19, the J gene TRBJ1-1; D is perhaps TRBD1 (6 bases). Trimming shortened V by 0 bases and J by 11 bases, and 16 bases separated the two germline ends. Germline V gene data show CDR1 as LNHDA and CDR2 as SQIVND (reference sequence). The CDR3 contains 14 residues. The CDR3 coding sequence is TGTGCCAGTAGTATAGATCCGAACAGGGATTCGGCTTTCTTT. This gives the protein CASSIDPNRDSAFF. The complete variable domain, with remaining parts taken from reference TRBV19 and TRBJ1-1, reads DGGITQSPKYLFRKEGQNVTLSCEQNLNHDAMYWYRQDPGQGLRLIYYSQIVNDFQKGDIAEGYSVSREKKESFPLTVTSAQKNPTAFYLCASSIDPNRDSAFFGQGTRLTVV.

The V gene is TRBV7-9, the J gene TRBJ2-2, with D possibly TRBD2 on 6 matching bases. CDR1 and CDR2 from the germline V gene are SEHNR and FQNEAQ (reference sequence). The CDR3 length is 15 residues. Trimming removed 3 bases from V and 1 base from J, with 9 bases in between. The DNA of the CDR3 is TGTGCCAGCAGCTTGGACTACCTGAACACCGGGGAGCTGTTTTTT. It is translated as CASSLDYLNTGELFF.

This clone was picked up a small number of times. The rearrangement joins TRBV1 to TRBJ2-1; no DNA check was done on the table's D call, TRBD2. TRBV1 is described as a pseudogene. The CDR3 runs 15 residues. CDR3 sequence (DNA): TGCACCAGCAGACCTAAAGCGGGGGGGAACAATGAGCAGTTCTTC. Translation: CTSRPKAGGNNEQFF.

The V and J genes are TRBV5-6 and TRBJ1-3; 7 bases fit TRBD1. V dropped 4 bases and J dropped 0; count of bases not matched to a gene: 7. The CDR3 runs 16 residues. Germline V gene sequence: CDR1 SGHDT, CDR2 YYEEEE. The CDR3 nucleotides read TGTGCCAGCAGCCCAGGACAGGAGGTCTCTGGAAACACCATATATTTT. Translation gives CASSPGQEVSGNTIYF.

The chain has TRBV30 and TRBJ1-2; D possibly corresponds to TRBD1 (5 bases). V lost 2 bases to trimming and J lost 3 bases, with 13 bases between them. Germline CDR1 GTSNPN, CDR2 SVGIG (reference sequence). This CDR3 has 14 residues. In DNA, the CDR3 is TGTGCCTGGAGTTATTGGGGGGAGGACTATGGCTACACCTTC. Translated: CAWSYWGEDYGYTF.

The chain couples TRBV9 to TRBJ2-3; D not certain. This CDR3 comprises 14 residues. Germline lookup yields CDR1 SGDLS and CDR2 YYNGEE. Trimming left V 0 bases short and J 0 bases short, with 5 bases between. The CDR3 DNA sequence: TGTGCCAGCAGCGTAGCCCAAAGCACAGATACGCAGTATTTT. It yields the protein CASSVAQSTDTQYF.

With regard to this clone: This specimen includes other DNA sequences encoding the same CDR3. The V gene is TRBV19, the J gene TRBJ1-5, with TRBD1 as a possible D gene (5 bases). The CDR3 loop spans 15 amino acids. Germline-derived CDR1 and CDR2 are LNHDA and SQIVND (reference sequence). Trimming removed 1 base from V and 7 bases from J, with 14 bases in between. The chain's CDR3 is CASSIGRQGGQPQHF. CDR3 in DNA: TGTGCCAGTAGTATAGGGCGGCAGGGAGGACAGCCCCAGCATTTT. The full variable domain, its missing parts supplied by reference TRBV19 and TRBJ1-5, is DGGITQSPKYLFRKEGQNVTLSCEQNLNHDAMYWYRQDPGQGLRLIYYSQIVNDFQKGDIAEGYSVSREKKESFPLTVTSAQKNPTAFYLCASSIGRQGGQPQHFGDGTRLSIL.

This clone was seen just once. The gene calls are TRBV10-2 and TRBJ2-6, with D possibly being TRBD1 (5 bases). The CDR3 covers 14 residues. The germline CDR1 and CDR2 sequences are WSHSY and SAAADI. V was pared by 6 bases and J by 1 base, with 7 bases between. CDR3 region: CASSTGSGANVLTF. Written as DNA, the CDR3 is TGCGCCAGCAGCACAGGTTCTGGGGCCAACGTCCTGACTTTC.

J is TRBJ1-2 and V is TRBV7-9; tentative D call: TRBD1 (6 bases). This CDR3 has 13 amino acids. V gave up 3 bases and J gave up 8 bases, with 13 bases separating them. Germline CDR1 and CDR2: SEHNR and FQNEAQ (reference sequence). CDR3 in amino acids: CASSFGPGEGYTF. DNA for the CDR3: TGTGCCAGCAGCTTCGGTCCAGGGGAAGGCTACACCTTC. Complete variable domain (other parts from reference TRBV7-9 and TRBJ1-2): DTGVSQNPRHKITKRGQNVTFRCDPISEHNRLYWYRQTLGQGPEFLTYFQNEAQLEKSRLLSDRFSAERPKGSFSTLEIQRTEQGDSAMYLCASSFGPGEGYTFGSGTRLTVV.

The gene calls are TRBV28 and TRBJ1-5; D is possibly TRBD1 (5 bases). Trimming stripped 7 bases from V and 3 bases from J, with 19 bases between. Germline CDR1 reads MDHEN; CDR2 reads SYDVKM. This CDR3 contains 16 residues. CDR3 in DNA: TGTGCCAGCACCCTAGGGGCCATAGGGGACAATCAGCCCCAGCATTTT. It is translated as CASTLGAIGDNQPQHF.

This chain uses TRBV14 with TRBJ1-2; the match to TRBD1 covers 7 bases. The CDR3 spans 14 residues. J lost 5 bases, V lost 2 bases, and 5 bases had no gene match. Germline CDR1 and CDR2: SGHDN and FVKESK. DNA for the CDR3: TGTGCCAGCAGCCAACAGGGGGATTGGTATGGCTACACCTTC. Amino acid sequence: CASSQQGDWYGYTF.